The clone carrying this T cell receptor beta chain was observed at least ten times. Its antigen remains unknown. Exclusion of patients followed from uncontrolled infection, other autoimmune disease, pregnancy or lactation. This record comes from a study of T cells in Graves' hyperthyroidism and ophthalmopathy. Findings and limits, study-wide: Most thyroid clonotypes expanded above 0.001 were also detected in blood.

What was amplified from RNA transcripts were TCR beta CDR3 regions. HTBI primers were employed in a first-round RT-PCR of the TCR CDR3. TCRdb re-called the multiplex PCR reads through MiXCR, storing one row per CDR3 protein. The sample carries about 640,000 distinct CDR3 sequences, just under 45% recorded once. The CDR3 has 12 amino acids. CDR1 is SEHNR and CDR2 is FQNEAQ in the germline V gene (reference sequence). The V end lost 3 bases, the J end lost 4 bases, and 6 bases lay between the germline ends. The clonotype originates from an adult man with Graves' disease, either hyperthyroidism or ophthalmopathy (not recorded which). This rearrangement joins TRBV7-9 to TRBJ1-2; D gene ambiguous. Sequenced input: peripheral blood or thyroid tissue (not recorded which). Here the CDR3 reads CASSFPTYGYTF. The DNA of the CDR3 is TGTGCCAGCAGCTTCCCAACCTATGGCTACACCTTC.